These T cell receptor beta chains were read from a single sample in a study of a mutant IDH1 vaccine in newly diagnosed glioma. No antigens are known for them. The protocol was immunoSEQ multiplex PCR, while the TCRdb copy is restricted to in-frame clones and leaves out a portion. The sample lists tens of thousands of clones, about four fifths seen once, with 3.2% in the top ten. The sample here was PBMCs, taken from a glioma patient whose treatment included an IDH1 peptide vaccine. These receptors were collected from a woman between 50 and 59 years old with glioma. Each CDR3 is given with its conserved first and last residue. The D gene is left open where the match is weak. Only part of the rows carry a size: once, few, many, or a class if the clone is expanded.

J gene,clone size,V gene,D gene,CDR3 DNA,CDR3 protein
TRBJ2-3,.,TRBV29-1,.,TGCAGCGTTGACGCCAGGGTTCGGGATACGCAGTATTTT,CSVDARVRDTQYF
TRBJ1-6,.,TRBV19,TRBD1,TGTGCCAGTAGTATAACACAGGGGACCGGTATTTCACCCCTCCACTTT,CASSITQGTGISPLHF
TRBJ1-4,once,TRBV19,TRBD1,TGTGCCAGTAAAGACAGGGGTAATGAAAAACTGTTTTTT,CASKDRGNEKLFF
TRBJ1-2,.,TRBV6-5,TRBD1,TGTGCCAGCAATAACAGGGGGCTCGGTGGCTACACCTTC,CASNNRGLGGYTF
TRBJ1-5,.,TRBV6-1,.,TGTGCCAGCAGTGAATTGGCGCAGGGTCTGGAGAATCAGCCCCAGCATTTT,CASSELAQGLENQPQHF
TRBJ1-1,.,TRBV11-3,.,TGTGCCAGCAGCTTCGGACAGTTTAACACTGAAGCTTTCTTT,CASSFGQFNTEAFF
TRBJ1-5,.,TRBV19,.,TGTGCTGGGGGTTACAATCAGCCCCAGCATTTT,CAGGYNQPQHF
TRBJ2-2,.,TRBV10-3,TRBD2,TGTGCCATCAGTGAGTCGACGCGGGGGGCCTTCTATACCGGGGAGCTGTTTTTT,CAISESTRGAFYTGELFF
TRBJ2-3,.,TRBV5-4,.,TGTGCCAGCAGCTTACCCAGAACAGATACGCAGTATTTT,CASSLPRTDTQYF
TRBJ2-1,.,TRBV12-5,TRBD2,TGTGCTAGTGGTTTGGGACTAGCGGGGGGGCGAAAGAGGAATGAGCAGTTCTTC,CASGLGLAGGRKRNEQFF
TRBJ2-4,.,TRBV9,.,TGTGCCAGCAGCGAGGGGCCGCGGGACATTCAGTACTTC,CASSEGPRDIQYF
TRBJ2-3,.,TRBV10-1,.,TGCGCCAGCAGTGATAGCACAGATACGCAGTATTTT,CASSDSTDTQYF
TRBJ1-5,.,TRBV11-3,.,TGTGCCAGCAGCTCGACAGGACTCATCGAGCCCCAGCATTTT,CASSSTGLIEPQHF
TRBJ2-7,.,TRBV15,.,TGTGCCACCAGCAGAGATCGGGGGTACGAGCAGTACTTC,CATSRDRGYEQYF
TRBJ1-6,.,TRBV4-1,.,TGCGCCAGCAGCCAAGTTGGAGGGCCTAATTCACCCCTCCACTTT,CASSQVGGPNSPLHF
TRBJ2-3,.,TRBV5-1,.,TGCGCCAGCAGCTTGTCAACAGATACGCAGTATTTT,CASSLSTDTQYF
TRBJ1-3,once,TRBV9,.,TGTGCCAGCAGCGTAGCCGACAGCCTCACTGGAAACACCATATATTTT,CASSVADSLTGNTIYF
TRBJ1-3,.,TRBV10-3,.,TGTGCCATCAGTGATCTAGCCGGCTCTGGAAACACCATATATTTT,CAISDLAGSGNTIYF
TRBJ2-2,.,TRBV5-1,TRBD2,TGCGCCAGCAGTTCGGGGGGGCCCACCGGGGAGCTGTTTTTT,CASSSGGPTGELFF
TRBJ1-1,.,TRBV4-2,TRBD1,TGTGCCAGCAGCCAAGGGACAGGGGTTGAGGCTTTCTTT,CASSQGTGVEAFF
TRBJ2-6,.,TRBV7-9,.,TGTGCCAGCAGCTTAGGAGAAGGCGGTGGGGCCAACGTCCTGACTTTC,CASSLGEGGGANVLTF
TRBJ2-5,.,TRBV28,.,TGTGCCAGCAGTACCGGGACGAAAGAGACCCAGTACTTC,CASSTGTKETQYF
TRBJ1-2,.,TRBV15,.,TGTGCCACCAGCAGAGATAAAGGATTTAACTATGGCTACACCTTC,CATSRDKGFNYGYTF
TRBJ1-2,.,TRBV27,.,TGTGCCAGCAGTTTAGGATGGTCTTCTAACTATGGCTACACCTTC,CASSLGWSSNYGYTF
TRBJ2-5,.,TRBV11-2,.,TGTGCCAGCAGCTTAGATCGAGGGGGGGCAGAGACCCAGTACTTC,CASSLDRGGAETQYF
TRBJ2-2,few,TRBV10-2,TRBD2,TGCGCCAGCGTCTCTAGCGGGTCCTACACCGGGGAGCTGTTTTTT,CASVSSGSYTGELFF
TRBJ2-1,.,TRBV19,TRBD2,TGTGCCAGTAGTATATTAAGCGGGGGGGCCCCCGGGCAGTTCTTC,CASSILSGGAPGQFF
TRBJ1-4,.,TRBV6-1,.,TGTGCCAGCAGTCCACGTGGGGCAGGGAATGAAAAACTGTTTTTT,CASSPRGAGNEKLFF
TRBJ2-7,.,TRBV5-1,.,TGCGCCAGCAGCTTGGAAGGCAGATACGAGCAGTACTTC,CASSLEGRYEQYF
TRBJ2-7,.,TRBV6-1,TRBD2,TGTGCCAGCGAAACTAGCGGGGGTCGATACGAGCAGTACTTC,CASETSGGRYEQYF
TRBJ1-1,.,TRBV5-6,.,TGTGCCAGCAGCCCGGACCTCCTTGGCACTGAAGCTTTCTTT,CASSPDLLGTEAFF
TRBJ2-7,.,TRBV5-1,.,TGCGCCAGCAGCTTGTCAACAGGGAGGGGGCAGTACTTC,CASSLSTGRGQYF
TRBJ1-6,.,TRBV6-4,TRBD1,TGTGCCAGCAGTGACCGGCGGACAGGGGAGAATTCACCCCTCCACTTT,CASSDRRTGENSPLHF
TRBJ2-1,.,TRBV9,TRBD2,TGTGCCAGCAGCCCGGGGACTAGCGGGGGAAATGAGCAGTTCTTC,CASSPGTSGGNEQFF
TRBJ1-1,.,TRBV7-9,TRBD1,TGTGCCAGCAGCGACACAGGGGGCCACACTGAAGCTTTCTTT,CASSDTGGHTEAFF
TRBJ2-1,.,TRBV2,.,TGTGCCAGCAGTCTCCGGGGCAGGGAGTCCTACAATGAGCAGTTCTTC,CASSLRGRESYNEQFF
TRBJ2-5,.,TRBV4-1,TRBD1,TGCGCCAGCAGCTCGACAGGGCTGGAGACCCAGTACTTC,CASSSTGLETQYF
TRBJ1-2,few,TRBV18,TRBD1,TGTGCCAGCTCGTCCCAGGGGGCGTACGGCTACACCTTC,CASSSQGAYGYTF
TRBJ2-1,.,TRBV4-3,.,TGCGCCAGCAGCCAAGTTTCTAGCTCCTACAATGAGCAGTTCTTC,CASSQVSSSYNEQFF
TRBJ2-2,few,TRBV4-2,TRBD2,TGTGCCAGCAGCCAAGAAGTAGCGGGGGTTCCCACCGGGGAGCTGTTTTTT,CASSQEVAGVPTGELFF
TRBJ1-1,once,TRBV10-2,.,TGCGCCAGCAGCCTACAGGGTAACACTGAAGCTTTCTTT,CASSLQGNTEAFF
TRBJ1-1,.,TRBV27,.,TGTGCCAGCAGGGAGGGGAACACTGAAGCTTTCTTT,CASREGNTEAFF